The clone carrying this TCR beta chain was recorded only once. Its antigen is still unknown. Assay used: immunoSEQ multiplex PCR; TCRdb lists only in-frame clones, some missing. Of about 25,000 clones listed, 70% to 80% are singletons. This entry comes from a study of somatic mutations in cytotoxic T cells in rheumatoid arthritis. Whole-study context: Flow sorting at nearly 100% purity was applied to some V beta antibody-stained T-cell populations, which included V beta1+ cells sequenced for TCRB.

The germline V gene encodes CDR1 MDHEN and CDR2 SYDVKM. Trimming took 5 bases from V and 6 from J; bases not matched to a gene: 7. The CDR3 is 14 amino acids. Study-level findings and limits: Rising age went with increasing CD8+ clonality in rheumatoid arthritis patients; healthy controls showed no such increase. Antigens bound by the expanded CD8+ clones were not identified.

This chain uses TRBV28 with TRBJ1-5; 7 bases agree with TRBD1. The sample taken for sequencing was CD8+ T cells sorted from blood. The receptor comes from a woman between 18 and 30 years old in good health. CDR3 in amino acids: CASSPTGESQPQHF. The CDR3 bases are TGTGCCAGCAGTCCCACAGGGGAGAGTCAGCCCCAGCATTTT.